One T cell receptor beta chain is described in this entry. Its antigen is not identified. The source of the sample is a study of CD8+ T cells in alopecia areata. Study-level background: A regimen of oral tofacitinib, 5 to 10 mg twice daily, was given to treated patients. The study, taken as a whole, reports: Many expanded lesional clones remained in scalp and blood on tofacitinib. Affected lesional scalp, above all in alopecia totalis/universalis, was more clonal than normal scalp. Scalp sequencing captures resident alphabeta T cells of normal skin too.

Treatment of the sample: oral pan-JAK inhibitor, 5-10 mg twice daily. V was cut by 2 bases and J by 6 bases, with 4 bases left in between. The CDR3 loop spans 12 amino acids. TCR sequencing used cDNA made by reverse transcription of extracted RNA. Measured with immunoSEQ multiplex PCR; TCRdb has only the in-frame clones, and not every one. The table has under 350,000 clones, 58% seen once. This TCR was recovered from a human donor with alopecia areata. The J gene is TRBJ2-2, the V gene TRBV23-1; D unresolved. TRBV23-1 is sorted into the ORF group, with uncertain function. Sequencing was performed on CD4+ T cells sorted from blood, taken at week 24, from a patient treated with tofacitinib. The CDR3 loop reads CASSQIPGELFF. The CDR3 coding sequence is TGCGCCAGCAGTCAAATCCCCGGGGAGCTGTTTTTT.